This TCR beta chain stems from a study of cytomegalovirus exposure and HLA in healthy donors. Study background: In terms of ancestry, the Caucasian-associated cluster contained around 79% of the roughly 400 genotyped donors.

Those who donated were healthy bone marrow donors. Donors were nominally healthy when sampled, though unrecorded immune exposures were likely. Concerning this clone: What it binds is unknown.

Findings and caveats of the study: Reports indicate that TCR beta sequences accurately predicted the HLA-A and HLA-B alleles of most subjects.

PCR involved 60 Vbeta and 13 Jbeta primers. Clones were sequenced by immunoSEQ multiplex PCR, and TCRdb holds only the in-frame ones, with some missing. This table holds approximately 150,000 clones, 75% to 85% found once. The sequenced sample consisted of PBMCs. This TCR derives from a male donor in good health and CMV-seropositive.

The CDR3 nucleotides read TGCGCCAGCAGCTTGATGAGACAGGGGGATTTTTTGTCGAACACTGAAGCTTTCTTT. Amino acid sequence: CASSLMRQGDFLSNTEAFF. The genes are TRBV5-1 and TRBJ1-1; TRBD1 matches at 9 bases. Germline V CDR1 and CDR2: SGHRS, YFSETQ. The J segment lost 1 base and the V segment lost 1 base, leaving 14 bases of the junction unmatched. The CDR3 extends over 19 amino acids.